The text below deals with one TCR beta chain. These data originate in a study of blood T cell repertoires in COVID-19. Study in general: Recovery among Cohort 3 donors was established by two negative PCRs, clearance, or symptom resolution. In each case, the material was cDNA or gDNA derived from T cells, B-cell-depleted T cells, or PBMCs. COVID-19 samples from acute and convalescent phases originated in the United States, Italy and Spain.

Original processing methods: Amplification from reference gene primers served as the basis for estimated nucleated cell counts. Sequenced by immunoSEQ multiplex PCR; TCRdb stores in-frame clones only, minus some. From that table come the V and J calls and clone size; the DNA was used to work out D and trimming. The data show 300,000 to 450,000 clones, about 87% seen once. This clonotype was obtained from a man in his forties or fifties in a cohort exposed to, infected with or recovered from COVID-19 (not recorded which). Sequencing was performed on PBMCs or T cells enriched from blood (not recorded which).

The CDR3 bases are TGTGCCACCGGCTCCGGGTCCCACAATGAGCAGTTCTTC. The encoded protein is CATGSGSHNEQFF. This chain uses TRBV6-4 with TRBJ2-1; D not resolved. This CDR3 is 13 amino acids long. The germline V and J ends were trimmed by 10 bases and 5 bases, with 15 bases remaining between them. Germline V gives CDR1 MRHNA, CDR2 SNTAGT.